This paragraph covers one T cell receptor beta chain sequence. The data were taken from a study of human T cells and chemical hapten exposure. The CDR3 consists of 15 residues. V was shortened by 3 bases and J by 0 bases, with 9 bases between the two germline ends. Germline V lookup: CDR1 SNHLY, CDR2 FYNNEI. TCRdb used MiXCR to reprocess the RACE reads, holding one entry per CDR3 protein. Seen here are approximately 80,000 distinct CDR3 sequences, 10% observed once, and the top ten hold 2% to 2.5%. The time point: patch test 2, 6 weeks after DPC sensitization. The treatment was: therapeutic diphenylcyclopropenone sensitization with weekly scalp DPC.

This sample comprised whole blood, obtained in connection with sensitization to the hapten diphenylcyclopropenone (DPC). This chain uses TRBV2 with TRBJ2-1; D could derive from TRBD1 or TRBD2 (5 bases each). The clonotype comes from a woman in her 30s with alopecia areata. Some clones in this sample may be carry-over from other donors' samples. The CDR3 DNA reads TGTGCCAGCAGTGACAGGGAGAGCTCCTACAATGAGCAGTTCTTC. Protein product: CASSDRESSYNEQFF.